This TCR beta chain originates from a study of cytomegalovirus exposure and HLA in healthy donors. The study's findings and limits: The study listed 164 cytomegalovirus-associated TCR beta chains.

PCR used 60 Vbeta primers and 13 Jbeta primers. The method was immunoSEQ multiplex PCR; TCRdb's version includes in-frame clones alone and lacks a portion of them. This table has around 100,000 clones, about four fifths appearing once. V was pared by 5 bases and J by 8 bases, with 8 bases of the junction left unmatched. This CDR3 is 13 amino acids long. Germline V gives CDR1 SGHTA, CDR2 FQGTGA. Of note for this clone: Its specificity is not known.

The chain recombines TRBV7-3 with TRBJ1-2; 7 bases fit TRBD1. Source material: PBMCs. This TCR was recovered from a woman aged 40 to 49 in good health and CMV-seropositive. DNA for the CDR3: TGTGCCAGCAGCGGTGGACAGGAGGTCGGCTACACCTTC. Residues: CASSGGQEVGYTF.